This T cell receptor beta chain comes out of a study of response to subunit inactivated influenza vaccine (dated by TCRdb to the late 2010s). Regarding the complete study: The study used deep quantitative T cell receptor repertoire profiling to track responses to a trivalent subunit inactivated influenza vaccine. Study-wide findings and limitations: It was suggested by the authors that each seasonal influenza vaccination may recruit only a limited number of new T cells.

V is pared back by 7 bases and J by 0 bases, with 10 bases lying between the germline termini. In the germline V gene (reference sequence), CDR1 corresponds to SEHNR and CDR2 to FQNEAQ. The CDR3 holds 14 amino acids from the cysteine to the phenylalanine. Just the 42-base CDR3 DNA is kept, in frame starting at base 1. To note about this clonotype: No cognate antigen has been identified for it. No quality values exist for individual bases; no much larger clone is one base distant.

Libraries were constructed by RT-PCR. These reads were obtained on an Illumina HiSeq 2500. The public reads were reanalyzed by TCRdb: fastp trimming at Q25, MiXCR alignment, in-frame beta chains only. Every distinct CDR3 protein forms one entry, paired with its most common genes and DNA. This sample lists 630,000 or so distinct CDR3 sequences; more than 15% were detected once. Around 10% of the sample rests with the top ten. The clonotype was recovered from a man in his forties or fifties who received an inactivated influenza vaccine. Donor details come from another sample of the same person, matched by shared clones. Sequenced material: PBMCs from blood, taken 11 to 12 days after vaccination. The V and J genes are TRBV7-9 and TRBJ2-1; TRBD2 could be the D gene, as 5 bases match. CDR3 sequence: CASNGEYSYNEQFF. The DNA sequence is given as TGTGCCAGCAACGGGGAATACTCCTACAATGAGCAGTTCTTC.